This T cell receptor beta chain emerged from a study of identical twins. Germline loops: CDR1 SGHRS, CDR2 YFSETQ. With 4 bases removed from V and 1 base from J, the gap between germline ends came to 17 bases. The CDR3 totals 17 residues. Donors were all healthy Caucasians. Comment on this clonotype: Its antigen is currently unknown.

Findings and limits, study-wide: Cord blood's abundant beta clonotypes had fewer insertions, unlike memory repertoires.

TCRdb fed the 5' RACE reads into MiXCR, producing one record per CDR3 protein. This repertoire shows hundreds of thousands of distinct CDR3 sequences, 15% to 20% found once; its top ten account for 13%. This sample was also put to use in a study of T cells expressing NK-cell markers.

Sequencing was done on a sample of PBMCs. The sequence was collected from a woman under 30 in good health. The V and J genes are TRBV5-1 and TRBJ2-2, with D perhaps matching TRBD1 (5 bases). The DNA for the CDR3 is TGCGCCAGCAGCGAGATGGGGCAGGGAAGGAACACCGGGGAGCTGTTTTTT. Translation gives CASSEMGQGRNTGELFF.